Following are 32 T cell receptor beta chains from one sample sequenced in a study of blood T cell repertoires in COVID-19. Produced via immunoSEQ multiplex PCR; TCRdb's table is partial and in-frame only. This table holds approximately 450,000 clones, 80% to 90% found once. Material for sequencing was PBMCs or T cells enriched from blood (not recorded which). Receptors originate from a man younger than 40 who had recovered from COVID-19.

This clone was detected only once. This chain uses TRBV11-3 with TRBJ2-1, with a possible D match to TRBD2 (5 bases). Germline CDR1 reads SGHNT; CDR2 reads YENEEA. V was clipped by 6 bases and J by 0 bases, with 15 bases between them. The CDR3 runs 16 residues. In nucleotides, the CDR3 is TGTGCCAGCAGTACCGGCCTAGGGAGCTCCTACAATGAGCAGTTCTTC. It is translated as CASSTGLGSSYNEQFF.

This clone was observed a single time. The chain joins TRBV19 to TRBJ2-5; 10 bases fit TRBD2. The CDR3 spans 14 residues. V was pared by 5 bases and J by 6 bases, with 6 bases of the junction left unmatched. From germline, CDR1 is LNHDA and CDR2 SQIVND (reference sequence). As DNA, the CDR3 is TGTGCCAGTAGTGGTAGCGGGAGGACCAAGACCCAGTACTTC. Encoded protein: CASSGSGRTKTQYF.

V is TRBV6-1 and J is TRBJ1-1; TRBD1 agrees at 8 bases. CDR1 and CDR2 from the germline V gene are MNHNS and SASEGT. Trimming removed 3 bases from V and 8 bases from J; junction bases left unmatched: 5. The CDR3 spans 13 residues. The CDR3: CASSETRDREAFF. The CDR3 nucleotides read TGTGCCAGCAGTGAGACCAGGGACAGGGAAGCTTTCTTT.

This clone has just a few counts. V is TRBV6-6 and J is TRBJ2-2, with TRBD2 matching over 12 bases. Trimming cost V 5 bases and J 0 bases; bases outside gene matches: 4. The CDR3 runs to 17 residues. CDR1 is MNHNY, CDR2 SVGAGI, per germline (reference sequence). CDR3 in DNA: TGTGCCAGCAGTCCACTAGCGGGAGGATCGAACACCGGGGAGCTGTTTTTT. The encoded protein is CASSPLAGGSNTGELFF.

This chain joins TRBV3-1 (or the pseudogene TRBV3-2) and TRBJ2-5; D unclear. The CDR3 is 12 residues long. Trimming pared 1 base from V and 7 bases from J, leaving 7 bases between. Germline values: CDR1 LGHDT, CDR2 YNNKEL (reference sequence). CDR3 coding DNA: TGTGCCAGCAGCCAAGTCACGGTGACCCAGTACTTC. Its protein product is CASSQVTVTQYF.

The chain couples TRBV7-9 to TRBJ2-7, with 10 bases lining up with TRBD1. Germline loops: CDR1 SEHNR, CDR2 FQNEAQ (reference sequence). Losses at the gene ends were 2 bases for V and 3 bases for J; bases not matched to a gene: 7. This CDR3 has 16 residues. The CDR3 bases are TGTGCCAGCAGCTTACCGTCAGACAGGGGGCTCTACGAGCAGTACTTC. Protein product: CASSLPSDRGLYEQYF.

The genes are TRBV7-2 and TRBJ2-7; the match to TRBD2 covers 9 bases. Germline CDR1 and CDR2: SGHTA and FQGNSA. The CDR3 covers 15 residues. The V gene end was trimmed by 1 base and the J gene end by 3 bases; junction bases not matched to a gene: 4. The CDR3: CASSLGLADFYEQYF. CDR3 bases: TGTGCCAGCAGCTTAGGACTAGCGGATTTCTACGAGCAGTACTTC.

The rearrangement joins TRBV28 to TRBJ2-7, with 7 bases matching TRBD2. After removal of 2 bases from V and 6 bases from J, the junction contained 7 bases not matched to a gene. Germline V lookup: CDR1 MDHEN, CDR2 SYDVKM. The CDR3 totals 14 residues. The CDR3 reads CASSLTTGGREQYF. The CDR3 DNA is TGTGCCAGCAGTTTAACGACGGGAGGCCGCGAGCAGTACTTC.

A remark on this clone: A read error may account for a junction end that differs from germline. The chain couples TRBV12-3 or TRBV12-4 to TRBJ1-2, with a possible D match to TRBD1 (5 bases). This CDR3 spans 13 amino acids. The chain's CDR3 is CASSFRGFYGYTF. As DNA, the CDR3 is TGTGCCAGCAGTTTTAGGGGATTCTATGGTTACACCTTC.

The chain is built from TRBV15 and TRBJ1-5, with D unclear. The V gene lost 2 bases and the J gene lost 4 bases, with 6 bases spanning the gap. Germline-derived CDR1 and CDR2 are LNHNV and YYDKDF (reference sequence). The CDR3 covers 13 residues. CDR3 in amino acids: CATSRPGNQPQHF. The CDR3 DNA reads TGTGCCACCAGCAGACCGGGAAATCAGCCCCAGCATTTT. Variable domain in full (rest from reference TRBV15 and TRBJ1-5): DAMVIQNPRYQVTQFGKPVTLSCSQTLNHNVMYWYQQKSSQAPKLLFHYYDKDFNNEADTPDNFQSRRPNTSFCFLDIRSPGLGDTAMYLCATSRPGNQPQHFGDGTRLSIL.

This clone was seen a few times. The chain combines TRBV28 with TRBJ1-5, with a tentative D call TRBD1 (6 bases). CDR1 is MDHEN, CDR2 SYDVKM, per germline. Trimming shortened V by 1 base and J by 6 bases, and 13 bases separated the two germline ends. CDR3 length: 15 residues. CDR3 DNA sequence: TGTGCCAGCAGTTTATTCGGGGGGCAGGGTCAGCCCCAGCATTTT. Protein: CASSLFGGQGQPQHF.

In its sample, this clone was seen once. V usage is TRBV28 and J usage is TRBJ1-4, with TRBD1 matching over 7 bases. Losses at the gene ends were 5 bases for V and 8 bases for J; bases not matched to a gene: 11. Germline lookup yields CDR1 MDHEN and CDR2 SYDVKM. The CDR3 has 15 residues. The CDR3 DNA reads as TGTGCCAGCAGTCCCTCAGGGGGGTGGAAGGAAAAACTGTTTTTT. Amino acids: CASSPSGGWKEKLFF.

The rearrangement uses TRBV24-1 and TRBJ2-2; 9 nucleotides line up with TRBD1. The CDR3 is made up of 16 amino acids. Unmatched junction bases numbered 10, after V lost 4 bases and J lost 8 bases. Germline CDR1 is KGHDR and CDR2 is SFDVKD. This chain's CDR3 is CATSDPDRGSLGELFF. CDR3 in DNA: TGTGCCACCAGTGACCCCGACAGGGGGAGCCTGGGGGAGCTGTTTTTT.

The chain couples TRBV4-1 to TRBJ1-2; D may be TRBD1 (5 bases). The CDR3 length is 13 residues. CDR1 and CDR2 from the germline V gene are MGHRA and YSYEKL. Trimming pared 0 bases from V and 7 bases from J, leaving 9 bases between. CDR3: CASSQDSRAGYTF. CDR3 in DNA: TGCGCCAGCAGCCAAGATTCCAGGGCTGGCTACACCTTC.

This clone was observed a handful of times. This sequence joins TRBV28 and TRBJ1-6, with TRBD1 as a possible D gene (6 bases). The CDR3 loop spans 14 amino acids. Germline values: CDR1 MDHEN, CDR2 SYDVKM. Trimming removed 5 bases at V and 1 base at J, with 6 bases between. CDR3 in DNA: TGTGCCAGCAGTGGACAGTCCTATAATTCACCCCTCCACTTT. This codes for CASSGQSYNSPLHF.

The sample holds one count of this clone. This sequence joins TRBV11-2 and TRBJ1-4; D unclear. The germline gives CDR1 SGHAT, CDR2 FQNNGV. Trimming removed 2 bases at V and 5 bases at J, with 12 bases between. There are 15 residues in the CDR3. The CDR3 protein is CASSLSTTENEKLFF. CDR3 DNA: TGTGCCAGCAGCTTATCGACTACAGAGAATGAAAAACTGTTTTTT.

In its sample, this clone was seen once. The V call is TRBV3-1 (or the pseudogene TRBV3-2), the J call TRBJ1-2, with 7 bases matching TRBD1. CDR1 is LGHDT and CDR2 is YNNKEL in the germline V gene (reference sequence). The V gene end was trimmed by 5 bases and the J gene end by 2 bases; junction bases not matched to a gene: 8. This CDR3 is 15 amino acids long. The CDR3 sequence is CASSFRQGRNYGYTF. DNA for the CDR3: TGTGCCAGCAGCTTCCGACAGGGAAGAAACTATGGCTACACCTTC.

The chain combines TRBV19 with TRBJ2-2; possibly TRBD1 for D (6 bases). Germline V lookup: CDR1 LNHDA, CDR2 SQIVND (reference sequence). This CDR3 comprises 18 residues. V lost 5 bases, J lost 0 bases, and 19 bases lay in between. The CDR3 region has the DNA TGTGCCAGTAGTGGTATAGTGCTTGACAGGACGAACACCGGGGAGCTGTTTTTT. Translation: CASSGIVLDRTNTGELFF. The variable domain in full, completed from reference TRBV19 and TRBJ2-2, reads DGGITQSPKYLFRKEGQNVTLSCEQNLNHDAMYWYRQDPGQGLRLIYYSQIVNDFQKGDIAEGYSVSREKKESFPLTVTSAQKNPTAFYLCASSGIVLDRTNTGELFFGEGSRLTVL.

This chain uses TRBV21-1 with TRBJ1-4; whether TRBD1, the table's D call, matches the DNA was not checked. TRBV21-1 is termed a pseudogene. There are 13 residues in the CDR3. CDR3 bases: TGTGCCAGCAGCGATGGACAGCCGAAAAAGGTGTTTTTT. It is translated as CASSDGQPKKVFF.

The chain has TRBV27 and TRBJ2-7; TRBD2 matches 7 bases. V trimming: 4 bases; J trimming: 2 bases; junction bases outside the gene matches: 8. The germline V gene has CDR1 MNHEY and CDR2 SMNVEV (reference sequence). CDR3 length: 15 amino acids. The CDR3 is CASSSLAGLTYEQYF. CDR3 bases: TGTGCCAGCAGTTCATTAGCGGGTCTAACCTACGAGCAGTACTTC.

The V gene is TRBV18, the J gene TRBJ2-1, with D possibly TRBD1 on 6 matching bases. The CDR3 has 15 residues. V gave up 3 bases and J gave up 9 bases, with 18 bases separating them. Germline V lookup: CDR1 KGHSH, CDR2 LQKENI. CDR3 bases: TGTGCCAGCTCACCTCTGATGACAGGCTCGGTTGAGCAGTTCTTC. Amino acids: CASSPLMTGSVEQFF.

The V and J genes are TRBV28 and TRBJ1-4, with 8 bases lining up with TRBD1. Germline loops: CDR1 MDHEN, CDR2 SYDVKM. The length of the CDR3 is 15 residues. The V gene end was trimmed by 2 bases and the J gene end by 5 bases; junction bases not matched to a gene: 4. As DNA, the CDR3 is TGTGCCAGCAGTTTACCTCGACAGGGGAATGAAAAACTGTTTTTT. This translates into CASSLPRQGNEKLFF.

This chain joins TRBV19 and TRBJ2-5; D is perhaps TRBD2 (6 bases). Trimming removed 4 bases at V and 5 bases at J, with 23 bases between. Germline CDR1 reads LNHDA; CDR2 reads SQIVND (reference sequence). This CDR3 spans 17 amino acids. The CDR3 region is CASSKISLAPRGETQYF. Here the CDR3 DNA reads TGTGCCAGTAGTAAAATAAGCCTAGCGCCCCGTGGGGAGACCCAGTACTTC.

This chain's CDR3 is CASNSGENSSPSGNTIYF. CDR3 nucleotides: TGTGCCAGTAACTCCGGGGAGAACTCCTCACCCTCTGGAAACACCATATATTTT. V usage is TRBV19 and J usage is TRBJ1-3; D is uncertain. V lost 7 bases and J lost 0, with 22 bases in between. The CDR3 extends over 18 amino acids. CDR1 LNHDA and CDR2 SQIVND come from the germline V gene (reference sequence).

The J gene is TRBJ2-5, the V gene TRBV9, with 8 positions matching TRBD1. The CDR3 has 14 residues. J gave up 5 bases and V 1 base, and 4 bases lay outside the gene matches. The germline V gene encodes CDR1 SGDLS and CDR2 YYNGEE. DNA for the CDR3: TGTGCCAGCAGCGTAACAGGGGGGCAGGAGACCCAGTACTTC. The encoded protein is CASSVTGGQETQYF. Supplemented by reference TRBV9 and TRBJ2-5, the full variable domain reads DSGVTQTPKHLITATGQRVTLRCSPRSGDLSVYWYQQSLDQGLQFLIQYYNGEERAKGNILERFSAQQFPDLHSELNLSSLELGDSALYFCASSVTGGQETQYFGPGTRLLVL.

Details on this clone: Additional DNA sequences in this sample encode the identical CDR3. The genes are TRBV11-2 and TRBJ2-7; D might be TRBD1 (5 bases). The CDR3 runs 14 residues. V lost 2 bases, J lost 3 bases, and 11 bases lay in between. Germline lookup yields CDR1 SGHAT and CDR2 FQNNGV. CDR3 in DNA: TGTGCCAGCAGCTTAAGTCAGGGCGTCTACGAGCAGTACTTC. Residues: CASSLSQGVYEQYF.

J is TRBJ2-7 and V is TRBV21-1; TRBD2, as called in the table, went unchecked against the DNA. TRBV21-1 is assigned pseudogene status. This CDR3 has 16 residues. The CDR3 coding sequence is TGTGCCAGCAGCAAAGCGCTCGGGGGGGTTGTTTACGAGCAGTACTTC. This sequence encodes CASSKALGGVVYEQYF.

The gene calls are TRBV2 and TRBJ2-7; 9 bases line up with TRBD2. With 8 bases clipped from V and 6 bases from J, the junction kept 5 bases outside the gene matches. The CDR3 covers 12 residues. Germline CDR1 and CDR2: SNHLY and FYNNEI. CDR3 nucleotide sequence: TGTGCCAGCGCCGGGACTAGCCGCGAGCAGTACTTC. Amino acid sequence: CASAGTSREQYF.

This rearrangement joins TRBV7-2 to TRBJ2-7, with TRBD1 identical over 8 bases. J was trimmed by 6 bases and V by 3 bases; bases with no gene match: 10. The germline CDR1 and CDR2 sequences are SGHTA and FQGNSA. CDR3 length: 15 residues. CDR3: CASSFQGAVESEQYF. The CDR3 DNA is TGTGCCAGCAGCTTCCAGGGGGCTGTCGAGTCCGAGCAGTACTTC. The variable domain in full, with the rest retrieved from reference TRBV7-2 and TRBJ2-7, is GAGVSQSPSNKVTEKGKDVELRCDPISGHTALYWYRQSLGQGLEFLIYFQGNSAPDKSGLPSDRFSAERTGGSVSTLTIQRTQQEDSAVYLCASSFQGAVESEQYFGPGTRLTVT.

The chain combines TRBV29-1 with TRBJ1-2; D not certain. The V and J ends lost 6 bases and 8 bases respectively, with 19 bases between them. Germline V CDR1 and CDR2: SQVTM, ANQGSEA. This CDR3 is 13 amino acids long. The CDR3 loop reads CSVASTVAGGYTF. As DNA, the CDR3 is TGCAGCGTCGCTTCCACAGTGGCTGGGGGCTACACCTTC.

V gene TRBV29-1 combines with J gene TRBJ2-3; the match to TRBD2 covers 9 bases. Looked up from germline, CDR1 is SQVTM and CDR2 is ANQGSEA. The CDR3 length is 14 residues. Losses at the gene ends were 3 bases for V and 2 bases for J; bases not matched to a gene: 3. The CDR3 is CSVDLAGITDTQYF. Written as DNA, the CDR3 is TGCAGCGTTGACCTAGCGGGGATCACAGATACGCAGTATTTT.

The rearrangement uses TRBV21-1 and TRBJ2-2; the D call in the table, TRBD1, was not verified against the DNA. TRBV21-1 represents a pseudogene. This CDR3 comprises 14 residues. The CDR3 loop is CARIRQGTTGELFF. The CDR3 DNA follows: TGTGCCAGAATTCGACAGGGTACCACCGGGGAGCTGTTTTTT.